The present entry profiles one T cell receptor (beta chain) with its context. Its antigen is as yet unknown. The ends were cut back, 0 bases at V and 5 bases at J, with 7 bases in the middle. The CDR3 length is 13 residues. Germline CDR1 is SGHDN and CDR2 is FVKESK. Repeated repertoire sampling spanned the course of chemoradiotherapy. These data come from a study of chemoradiotherapy in HPV16-positive cancers. Whole-study findings and limits: The functional HPV-specific definition rests on just a couple of HPV16-positive patients. Candidate HPV-specific clones and E7-related TCR motifs grew in tumor during treatment.

Assay: immunoSEQ multiplex PCR; the TCRdb copy retains only in-frame clones and omits some. The table records approximately 32,000 clones, 80% of them present only once. The genes are TRBV14 and TRBJ1-2; D remains ambiguous. Material: blood, obtained from a patient who underwent chemoradiotherapy. The clonotype originates from a human donor with HPV-associated anogenital cancer. The CDR3, as DNA: TGTGCCAGCAGCCAAGATGTAGGTTATGGCTACACCTTC. It is translated as CASSQDVGYGYTF.